This T cell receptor (beta chain) was captured by sequencing in a study of blood T cells in healthy people across ages. The CDR3 is 14 amino acids. Germline-derived CDR1 and CDR2 are MNHEY and SVGEGT. V lost 6 bases to trimming and J lost 5 bases, with 17 bases between them. The authors ran a second PCR of 7 to 11 cycles using a sample-barcoded 5' primer and a J-beta primer mix. TCRdb ran MiXCR on the 5' RACE reads and lists one entry per CDR3 protein. There are 1 million or so distinct CDR3 sequences in the sample; approximately 25% occur only once, and about 0.8% lies in the top ten. This sample was shared with a second study, whose subject was T cells of mothers and their children. That study reports: Samples came from a few healthy Caucasian mothers and their six children.

Source material: blood. This receptor was identified in a girl aged 2-10 years in good health. This chain joins TRBV6-2 or TRBV6-3 and TRBJ2-7; D might be TRBD2 (6 bases). Here the CDR3 DNA reads TGTGCCAGCAGGAAACCGGGAGACCAACACGAGCAGTACTTC. Protein sequence: CASRKPGDQHEQYF.